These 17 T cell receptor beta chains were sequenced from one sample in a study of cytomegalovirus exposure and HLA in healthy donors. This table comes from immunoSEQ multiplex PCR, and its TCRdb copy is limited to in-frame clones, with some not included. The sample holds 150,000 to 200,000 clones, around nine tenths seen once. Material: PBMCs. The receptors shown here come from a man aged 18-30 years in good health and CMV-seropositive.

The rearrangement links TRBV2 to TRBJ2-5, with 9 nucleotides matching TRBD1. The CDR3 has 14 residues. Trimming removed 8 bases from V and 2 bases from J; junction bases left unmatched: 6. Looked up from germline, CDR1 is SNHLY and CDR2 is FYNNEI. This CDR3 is CASRGTGNQETQYF. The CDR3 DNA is TGTGCCAGCCGAGGGACAGGGAATCAAGAGACCCAGTACTTC. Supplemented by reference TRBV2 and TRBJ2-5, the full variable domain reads EPEVTQTPSHQVTQMGQEVILRCVPISNHLYFYWYRQILGQKVEFLVSFYNNEISEKSEIFDDQFSVERPDGSNFTLKIRSTKLEDSAMYFCASRGTGNQETQYFGPGTRLLVL.

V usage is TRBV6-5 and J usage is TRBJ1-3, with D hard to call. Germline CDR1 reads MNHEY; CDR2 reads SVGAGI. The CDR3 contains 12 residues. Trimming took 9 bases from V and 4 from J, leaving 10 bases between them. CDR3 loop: CARRLWGNTIYF. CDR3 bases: TGTGCCAGGCGGTTGTGGGGAAACACCATATATTTT.

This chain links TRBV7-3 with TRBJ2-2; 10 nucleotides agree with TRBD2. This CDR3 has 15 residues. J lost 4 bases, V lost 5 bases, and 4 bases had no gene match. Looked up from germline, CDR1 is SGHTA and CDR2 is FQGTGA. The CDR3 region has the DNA TGTGCCAGCAGCCCCAGCGGGGGGGCCACCGGGGAGCTGTTTTTT. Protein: CASSPSGGATGELFF.

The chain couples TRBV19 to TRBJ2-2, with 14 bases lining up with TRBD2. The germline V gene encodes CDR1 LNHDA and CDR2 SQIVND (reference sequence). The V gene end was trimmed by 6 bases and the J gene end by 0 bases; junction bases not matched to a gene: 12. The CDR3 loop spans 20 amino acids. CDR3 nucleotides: TGTGCCAGTAGGGGACTAGCGGGAGTCTGGGGGCCCGCGAACACCGGGGAGCTGTTTTTT. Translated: CASRGLAGVWGPANTGELFF.

The DNA for the CDR3 is TGCAGTGCTCTAAAAGCTGAGCAGTTCTTC. It encodes CSALKAEQFF. This rearrangement joins TRBV20-1 to TRBJ2-1; D ambiguous. This CDR3 has 10 amino acids. CDR1 is DFQATT, CDR2 SNEGSKA, per germline (reference sequence). The ends were cut back, 5 bases at V and 9 bases at J, with 8 bases in the middle.

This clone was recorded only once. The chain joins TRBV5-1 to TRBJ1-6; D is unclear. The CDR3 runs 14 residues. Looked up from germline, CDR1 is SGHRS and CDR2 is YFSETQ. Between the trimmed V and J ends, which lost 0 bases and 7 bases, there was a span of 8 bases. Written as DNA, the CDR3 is TGCGCCAGCAGCTTGGGGCAGACAAATTCACCCCTCCACTTT. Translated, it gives CASSLGQTNSPLHF.

CDR3: CASSLFGGGSQPQHF. CDR3 in DNA: TGTGCCAGCAGCTTATTTGGGGGGGGGAGTCAGCCCCAGCATTTT. V is TRBV7-8 and J is TRBJ1-5, with a tentative D call TRBD1 (5 bases). Germline values: CDR1 SGHVS, CDR2 FQNEAQ. This CDR3 has 15 residues. V shed 2 bases and J shed 6 bases, with 14 bases lying between them.

Written as DNA, the CDR3 is TGTGCCAGCAGTCGGACAGGGGAATATGGCTACACCTTC. This sequence encodes CASSRTGEYGYTF. The rearrangement links TRBV27 to TRBJ1-2, with 9 bases identical to TRBD1. This CDR3 is 13 amino acids long. Germline-derived CDR1 and CDR2 are MNHEY and SMNVEV (reference sequence). Trimming took 5 bases from V and 5 from J; bases not matched to a gene: 3.

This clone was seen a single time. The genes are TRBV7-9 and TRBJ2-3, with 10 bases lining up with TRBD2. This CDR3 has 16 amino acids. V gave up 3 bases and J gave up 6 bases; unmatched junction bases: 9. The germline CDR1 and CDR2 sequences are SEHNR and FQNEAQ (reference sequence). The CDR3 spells CASSFRAGGQGDTQYF. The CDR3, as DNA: TGTGCCAGCAGCTTCCGAGCGGGAGGGCAGGGCGATACGCAGTATTTT.

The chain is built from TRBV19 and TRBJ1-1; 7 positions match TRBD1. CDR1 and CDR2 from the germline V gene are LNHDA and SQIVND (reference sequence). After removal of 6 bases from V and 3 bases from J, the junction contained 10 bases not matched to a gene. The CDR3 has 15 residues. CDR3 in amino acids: CASSSGGRRDTEAFF. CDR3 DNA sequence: TGTGCCAGTAGCTCAGGGGGGCGGAGGGACACTGAAGCTTTCTTT.

The DNA of the CDR3 is TGTGCCAGCAGCGCAACAGGGCAGGGGGGCTACACCTTC. Its translation: CASSATGQGGYTF. V is TRBV9 and J is TRBJ1-2, with TRBD1 as a possible D gene (6 bases). Germline values: CDR1 SGDLS, CDR2 YYNGEE. CDR3 length: 13 residues. The ends were cut back, 3 bases at V and 8 bases at J, with 14 bases in the middle.

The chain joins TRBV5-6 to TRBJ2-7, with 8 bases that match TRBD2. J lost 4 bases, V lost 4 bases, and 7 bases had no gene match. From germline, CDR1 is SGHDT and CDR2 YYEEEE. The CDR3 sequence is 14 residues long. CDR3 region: CASSPGLGGYEQYF. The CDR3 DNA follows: TGTGCCAGCAGCCCGGGACTAGGCGGGTACGAGCAGTACTTC.

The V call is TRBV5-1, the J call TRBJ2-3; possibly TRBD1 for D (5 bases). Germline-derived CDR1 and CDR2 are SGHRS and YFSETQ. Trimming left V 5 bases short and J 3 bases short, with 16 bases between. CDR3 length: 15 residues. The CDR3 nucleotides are TGCGCCAGCAGTTCTGCAGGGTCAAGTACAGATACGCAGTATTTT. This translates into CASSSAGSSTDTQYF.

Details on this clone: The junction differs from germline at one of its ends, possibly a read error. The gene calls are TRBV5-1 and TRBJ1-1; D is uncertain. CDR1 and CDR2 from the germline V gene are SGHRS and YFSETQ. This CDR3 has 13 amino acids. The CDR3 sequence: CASSLGANSEAFF. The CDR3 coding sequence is TGCGCCAGCAGCTTGGGAGCAAACTCTGAGGCTTTCTTT. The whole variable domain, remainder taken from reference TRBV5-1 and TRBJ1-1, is KAGVTQTPRYLIKTRGQQVTLSCSPISGHRSVSWYQQTPGQGLQFLFEYFSETQRNKGNFPGRFSGRQFSNSRSEMNVSTLELGDSALYLCASSLGANSEAFFGQGTRLTVV.

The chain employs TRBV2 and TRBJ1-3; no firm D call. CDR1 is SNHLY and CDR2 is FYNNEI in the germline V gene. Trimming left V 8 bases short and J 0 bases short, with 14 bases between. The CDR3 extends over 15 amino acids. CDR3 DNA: TGTGCCAGCTCGGGAGTCTACTTCTCTGGAAACACCATATATTTT. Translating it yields CASSGVYFSGNTIYF.

CDR3 nucleotides: TGCGCCAGCAGCCGCCAACTCGACAGCTCTGGAAACACCATATATTTT. Translation: CASSRQLDSSGNTIYF. The chain recombines TRBV4-3 with TRBJ1-3; maybe TRBD1 (5 bases). CDR3 length: 16 amino acids. V lost 4 bases to trimming and J lost 0 bases, with 13 bases between them. Germline CDR1 reads LGHNA; CDR2 reads YSLEER.

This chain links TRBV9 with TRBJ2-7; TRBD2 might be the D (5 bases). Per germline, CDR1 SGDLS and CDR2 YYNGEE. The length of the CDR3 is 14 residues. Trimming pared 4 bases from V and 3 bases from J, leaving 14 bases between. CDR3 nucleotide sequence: TGTGCCAGCAGCCCTCGCGAGGGCTTCTACGAGCAGTACTTC. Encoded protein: CASSPREGFYEQYF.